This is a list of T cell receptor beta chains from one sample in a study of Graves' ophthalmopathy and Graves' hyperthyroidism. TCRdb re-derived calls from the multiplex PCR reads in MiXCR, one entry per CDR3 protein. The table lists about 370,000 distinct CDR3 sequences, about a sixth of them singletons. The sequenced material came from peripheral blood. The receptors were sampled from an adult woman with stable Graves' hyperthyroidism. Both conserved end residues are trimmed from each CDR3. Expanded clones are given a class, and other clones once, few, many or no size at all.

NA,TRBV7-2,ASSAWTGGGEQY
many,TRBV9,ASSVGRRVGVRGSTGELF
NA,TRBV14,ASSQGIGSDYGYT
many,TRBV10-3,AITGTSNTGELF
many,TRBV6-1,ASSPGPGGSNQPQH
many,TRBV29-1,SVRGNYEQY
many,TRBV12-3/TRBV12-4,ASTALGRLLYNEKF
many,TRBV6-5,ASSLFRDTEAF
many,TRBV28,ASSLTSRGGYT
many,TRBV15,ATSRLAGGPTGELF
many,TRBV12-3/TRBV12-4,ASSLGGNIKY
many,TRBV6-1,ASSEASAVGNQPQH
NA,TRBV25-1,ASSGQSTSYEQY
few,TRBV4-1,ASSHFSLAGDYEQY
many,TRBV29-1,SVVGLQREVSETQY
NA,TRBV19,ASSTPGTGELF
many,TRBV19,ASSPRKHTEAF
few,TRBV5-1,ASSSQVRGSSYEQY
few,TRBV27,ASSLRQGPHEKLF
NA,TRBV7-9,ASSTRTGIGYT
many,TRBV30,AWSRNYEQY
many,TRBV5-6,ASEIMGNTEAF
NA,TRBV7-9,ASSLVPWEIQY
many,TRBV15,ATSRGGRVGYGYT
many,TRBV19,ASSLFGEDYGYT
NA,TRBV6-1,ASSADSSSGANVLT
many,TRBV6-2/TRBV6-3,ASTLGGATNYEQY
many,TRBV28,ASSLQATTTEAF
many,TRBV29-1,SASGQDYGYT
many,TRBV30,ASSRDRDQPQH
many,TRBV6-2/TRBV6-3,ASSYSGGLPNYGYT
many,TRBV2,ASSEATGGSGELF
NA,TRBV3-1,ASSQTGGKIYEQY
many,TRBV6-1,ASSEMYTGELF
many,TRBV12-3/TRBV12-4,ASNTDKGETQY
many,TRBV12-3/TRBV12-4,ASSLEGGLGELF
many,TRBV5-5,ASSLPTGIDGYT
NA,TRBV6-2/TRBV6-3,ASSYYRWSSPGYT
many,TRBV6-5,ASINRGLGNTEAF
few,TRBV6-1,ASSHPSGSQETQY